Listed below are T cell receptor beta chains from one sample, sequenced in a study of response to subunit inactivated influenza vaccine. TCRdb used MiXCR to reprocess the RT-PCR reads, holding one entry per CDR3 protein. This table holds 500,000 to 600,000 distinct CDR3 sequences, 14% found once. The sequenced sample was PBMCs from blood, obtained 11 to 12 days after vaccination. The source of these receptors is a man over 45 who received an inactivated influenza vaccine. The CDR3 runs from the conserved cysteine through the conserved F or W. The D gene is left open where the match is weak. Only part of the rows carry a size: once, few, many, or a class if the clone is expanded.

>TRBD1|.|TRBV28|15|TRBJ2-2
TGTGCCAGCAGTGCCTGGACAGGGGGCACCGGGGAGCTGTTTTTT
CASSAWTGGTGELFF
>.|few|TRBV6-2/TRBV6-3|14|TRBJ2-7
TGTGCCAGTCATCCAGGGGCACGTAGCAGCGAGCAGTACTTC
CASHPGARSSEQYF
>.|few|TRBV29-1|11|TRBJ1-4
TGCAGCGCCTCTGGTAATGAAAAACTGTTTTTT
CSASGNEKLFF
>TRBD1|few|TRBV18|15|TRBJ2-1
TGTGCCAGCTCTGCCGGGACAGGGTTAGGCGATGAGCAGTTCTTC
CASSAGTGLGDEQFF
>.|.|TRBV19|14|TRBJ1-2
TGTGCCAGTAGCCAGGGCGGCCTCGGAGGGGGCTACACCTTC
CASSQGGLGGGYTF
>TRBD1|.|TRBV7-8|16|TRBJ1-2
TGTGCCAGCAGCCTCACAGGGGGCGGCTCTAACTATGGCTACACCTTC
CASSLTGGGSNYGYTF
>.|.|TRBV7-9|13|TRBJ2-5
TGTGCCAGCAGCTGGGACCCTTTTAAGACCCAGTACTTC
CASSWDPFKTQYF
>.|.|TRBV20-1|14|TRBJ2-3
TGCAGTGCTACGTGGGTAGGGTCCGCAGATACGCAGTATTTT
CSATWVGSADTQYF
>.|many|TRBV28|16|TRBJ2-5
TGTGCCAGCAGTTTCCGGGACTTGGGGGCCCAAGAGACCCAGTACTTC
CASSFRDLGAQETQYF
>.|.|TRBV12-3/TRBV12-4|13|TRBJ1-1
TGTGCCAGCAGTGCGGGACCAGGGACTGAAGCTTTCTTT
CASSAGPGTEAFF
>.|.|TRBV12-3/TRBV12-4|14|TRBJ1-5
TGTGCCAGCAGTTTTTTAGCGGTTGCCCAGCCCCAGCATTTT
CASSFLAVAQPQHF
>.|.|TRBV7-9|14|TRBJ2-5
TGTGCCAGCAGCTTTATACGGGGCCAAGAGACCCAGTACTTC
CASSFIRGQETQYF
>TRBD2|.|TRBV15|16|TRBJ2-5
TGTGCCACCAGCAGAGAGGGACTAGCGGGACAAGAGACCCAGTACTTC
CATSREGLAGQETQYF
>TRBD1|.|TRBV12-3/TRBV12-4|12|TRBJ1-6
TGTGCCAGCAGTGCAAGACAGGGGATCCTCCACTTT
CASSARQGILHF
>TRBD1|.|TRBV6-6|13|TRBJ2-1
TGTGCCAGCAGGTTGACAGGGGGCTATGAGCAGTTCTTC
CASRLTGGYEQFF
>TRBD2|.|TRBV7-8|16|TRBJ2-1
TGTGCCAGCAGCTCCCTAGCGGGAGGGCCGGGGGATGAGCAGTTCTTC
CASSSLAGGPGDEQFF
>.|.|TRBV2|13|TRBJ2-5
TGTGCCAGCAGGCGAGAGTCCCAAGAGACCCAGTACTTC
CASRRESQETQYF
>TRBD2|many|TRBV12-3/TRBV12-4|14|TRBJ2-1
TGTGCCAGCAGCGCTAGCGGGACCTACAATGAGCAGTTCTTC
CASSASGTYNEQFF
>.|few|TRBV20-1|13|TRBJ2-3
TGCAGTGCTCCCCGATATAGCACAGATACGCAGTATTTT
CSAPRYSTDTQYF
>TRBD1|.|TRBV20-1|13|TRBJ1-5
TGCAGTGCGCCGGACAGGCCAAATCAGCCCCAGCATTTT
CSAPDRPNQPQHF
>.|few|TRBV28|14|TRBJ1-6
TGTGCCAGCAGTTTACAGGGGATTAATTCACCCCTCCACTTT
CASSLQGINSPLHF
>TRBD2|few|TRBV11-2|20|TRBJ2-3
TGTGCCAGCAGCCGGCCCAATCAGAGGGTGGCGGGAGGGCCGACGGGTACGCAGTATTTT
CASSRPNQRVAGGPTGTQYF
>TRBD1|many|TRBV12-3/TRBV12-4|17|TRBJ2-3
TGTGCCAGCAGTCAAAAATGGACAGGGGTCCGCACAGATACGCAGTATTTT
CASSQKWTGVRTDTQYF